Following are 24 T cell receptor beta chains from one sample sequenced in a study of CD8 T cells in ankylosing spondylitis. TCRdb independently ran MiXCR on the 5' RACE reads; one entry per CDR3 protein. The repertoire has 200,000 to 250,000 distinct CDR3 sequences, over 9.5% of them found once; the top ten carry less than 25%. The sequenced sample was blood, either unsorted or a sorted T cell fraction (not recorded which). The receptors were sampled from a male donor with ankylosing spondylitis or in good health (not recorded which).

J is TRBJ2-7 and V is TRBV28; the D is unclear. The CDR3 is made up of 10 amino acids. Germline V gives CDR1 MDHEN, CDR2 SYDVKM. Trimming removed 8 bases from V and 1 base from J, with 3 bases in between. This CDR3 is CASASYEQYF. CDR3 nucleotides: TGTGCCAGCGCATCCTACGAGCAGTACTTC.

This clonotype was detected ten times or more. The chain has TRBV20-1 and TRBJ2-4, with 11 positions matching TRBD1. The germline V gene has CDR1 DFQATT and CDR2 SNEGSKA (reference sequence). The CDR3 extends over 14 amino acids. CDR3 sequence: CGGTGGVGKNIQYF. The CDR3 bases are TGCGGCGGGACAGGGGGTGTTGGCAAAAACATTCAGTACTTC.

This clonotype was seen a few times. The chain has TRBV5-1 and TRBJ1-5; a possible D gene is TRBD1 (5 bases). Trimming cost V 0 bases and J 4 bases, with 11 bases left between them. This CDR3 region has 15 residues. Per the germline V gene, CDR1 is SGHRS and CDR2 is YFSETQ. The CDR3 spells CASSLGLQDNQPQHF. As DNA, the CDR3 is TGCGCCAGCAGCTTGGGCCTACAGGATAATCAGCCCCAGCATTTT. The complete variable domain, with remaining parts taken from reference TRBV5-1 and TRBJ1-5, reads KAGVTQTPRYLIKTRGQQVTLSCSPISGHRSVSWYQQTPGQGLQFLFEYFSETQRNKGNFPGRFSGRQFSNSRSEMNVSTLELGDSALYLCASSLGLQDNQPQHFGDGTRLSIL.

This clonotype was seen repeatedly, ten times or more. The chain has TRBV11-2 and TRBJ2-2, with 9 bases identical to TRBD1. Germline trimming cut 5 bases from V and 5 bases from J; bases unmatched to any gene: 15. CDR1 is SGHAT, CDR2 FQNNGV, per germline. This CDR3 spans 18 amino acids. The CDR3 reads CASSPLPDGTGRTGELFF. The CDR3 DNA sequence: TGTGCCAGCAGCCCCCTCCCGGATGGGACAGGGAGGACCGGGGAGCTGTTTTTT. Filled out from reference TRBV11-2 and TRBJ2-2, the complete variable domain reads EAGVAQSPRYKIIEKRQSVAFWCNPISGHATLYWYQQILGQGPKLLIQFQNNGVVDDSQLPKDRFSAERLKGVDSTLKIQPAKLEDSAVYLCASSPLPDGTGRTGELFFGEGSRLTVL.

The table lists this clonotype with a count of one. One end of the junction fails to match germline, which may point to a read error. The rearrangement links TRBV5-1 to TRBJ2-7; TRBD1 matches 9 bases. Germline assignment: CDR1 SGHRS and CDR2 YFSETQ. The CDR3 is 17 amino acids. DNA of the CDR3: TGCGCCAGCAGCACATTACAGGGGGCTATTGGTTCCTGCGAGCAGTACTTC. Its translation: CASSTLQGAIGSCEQYF.

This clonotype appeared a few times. This CDR3 is CASSFWTSSYEQYF. The CDR3 coding sequence is TGCGCCAGCAGCTTTTGGACTAGCTCCTACGAGCAGTACTTC. J is TRBJ2-7 and V is TRBV5-1; 7 bases fit TRBD2. Germline V lookup: CDR1 SGHRS, CDR2 YFSETQ. This CDR3 has 14 amino acids. Trimming removed 2 bases from V and 0 bases from J; junction bases left unmatched: 2. The variable domain in full, completed from reference TRBV5-1 and TRBJ2-7, reads KAGVTQTPRYLIKTRGQQVTLSCSPISGHRSVSWYQQTPGQGLQFLFEYFSETQRNKGNFPGRFSGRQFSNSRSEMNVSTLELGDSALYLCASSFWTSSYEQYFGPGTRLTVT.

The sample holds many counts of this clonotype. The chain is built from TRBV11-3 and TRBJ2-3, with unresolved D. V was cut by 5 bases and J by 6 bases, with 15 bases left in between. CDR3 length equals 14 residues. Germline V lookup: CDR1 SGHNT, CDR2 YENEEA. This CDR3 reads CASSPGASSDTQYF. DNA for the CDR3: TGTGCCAGCAGCCCGGGTGCGTCCTCGGATACGCAGTATTTT.

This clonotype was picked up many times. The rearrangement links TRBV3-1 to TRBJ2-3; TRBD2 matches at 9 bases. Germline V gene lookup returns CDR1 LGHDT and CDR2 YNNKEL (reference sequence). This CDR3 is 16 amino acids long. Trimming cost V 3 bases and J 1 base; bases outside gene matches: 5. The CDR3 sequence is CASSHQRGDGTDTQYF. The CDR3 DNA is TGTGCCAGCAGCCACCAGCGGGGGGACGGCACAGATACGCAGTATTTT.

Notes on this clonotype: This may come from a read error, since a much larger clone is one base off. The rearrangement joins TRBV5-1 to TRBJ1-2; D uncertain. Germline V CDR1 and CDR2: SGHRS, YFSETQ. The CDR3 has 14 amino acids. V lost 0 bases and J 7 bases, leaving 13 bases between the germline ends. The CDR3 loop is CASSLVGSSFGYTF. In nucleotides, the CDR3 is TGCGCCAGCAGCTTGGTAGGGTCCAGCTTTGGCTACACCTTC.

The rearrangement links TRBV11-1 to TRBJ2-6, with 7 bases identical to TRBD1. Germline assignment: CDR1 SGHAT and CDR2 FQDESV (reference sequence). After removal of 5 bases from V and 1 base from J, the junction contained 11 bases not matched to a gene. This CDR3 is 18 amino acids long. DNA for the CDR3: TGTGCCAGCAGCCCTCTCTTGGGACAGCTTTCTGGGGCCAACGTCCTGACTTTC. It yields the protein CASSPLLGQLSGANVLTF.

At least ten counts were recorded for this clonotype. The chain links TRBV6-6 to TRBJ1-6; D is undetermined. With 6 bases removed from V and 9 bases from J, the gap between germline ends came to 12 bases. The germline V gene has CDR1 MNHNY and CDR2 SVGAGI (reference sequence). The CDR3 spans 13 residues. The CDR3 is CASRVDDGSPLHF. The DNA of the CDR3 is TGTGCCAGCAGGGTAGATGATGGTTCACCCCTCCACTTT.

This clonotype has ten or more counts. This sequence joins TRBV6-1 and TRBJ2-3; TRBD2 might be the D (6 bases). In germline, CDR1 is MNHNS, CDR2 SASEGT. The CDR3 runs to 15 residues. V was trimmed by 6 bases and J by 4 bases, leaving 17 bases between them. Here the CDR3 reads CASSFPGGGADTQYF. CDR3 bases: TGTGCCAGCAGCTTTCCCGGGGGAGGAGCAGATACGCAGTATTTT.

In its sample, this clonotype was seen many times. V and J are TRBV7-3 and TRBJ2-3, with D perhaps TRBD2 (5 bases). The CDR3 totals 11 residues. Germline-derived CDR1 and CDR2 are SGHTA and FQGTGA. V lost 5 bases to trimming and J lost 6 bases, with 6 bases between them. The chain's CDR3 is CASSRGDTQYF. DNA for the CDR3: TGTGCCAGCAGCCGCGGGGATACGCAGTATTTT.

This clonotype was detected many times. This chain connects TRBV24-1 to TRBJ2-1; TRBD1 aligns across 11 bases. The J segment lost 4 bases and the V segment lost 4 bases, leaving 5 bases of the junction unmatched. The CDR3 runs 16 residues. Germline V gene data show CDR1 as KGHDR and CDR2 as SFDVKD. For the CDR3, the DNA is TGTGCCACCAGTGAGGGAGGACAGGGGGCTTACAATGAGCAGTTCTTC. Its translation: CATSEGGQGAYNEQFF.

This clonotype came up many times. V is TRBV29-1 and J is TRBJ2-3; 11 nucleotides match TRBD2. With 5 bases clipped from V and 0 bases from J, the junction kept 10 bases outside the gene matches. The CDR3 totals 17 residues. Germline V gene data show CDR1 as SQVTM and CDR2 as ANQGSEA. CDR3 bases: TGCAGCGTTCGGTCGGCTAGCGGGGGGCAAAGCACAGATACGCAGTATTTT. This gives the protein CSVRSASGGQSTDTQYF.

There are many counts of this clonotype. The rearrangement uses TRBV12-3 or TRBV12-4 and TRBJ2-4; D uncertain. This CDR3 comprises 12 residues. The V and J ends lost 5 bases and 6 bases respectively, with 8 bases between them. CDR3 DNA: TGTGCCAGCAGTACGAGTACAAACATTCAGTACTTC. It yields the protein CASSTSTNIQYF.

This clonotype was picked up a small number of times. CDR3: CASSQDRRVYTEAFF. The CDR3 coding sequence is TGTGCCAGCAGCCAAGATCGTCGGGTGTACACTGAAGCTTTCTTT. This rearrangement joins TRBV4-2 to TRBJ1-1; no definite D call. The V gene's germline CDR1 is LGHNA and CDR2 YNFKEQ. The CDR3 is 15 amino acids. The V end was cut by 0 bases, the J end by 3 bases, with 11 bases between.

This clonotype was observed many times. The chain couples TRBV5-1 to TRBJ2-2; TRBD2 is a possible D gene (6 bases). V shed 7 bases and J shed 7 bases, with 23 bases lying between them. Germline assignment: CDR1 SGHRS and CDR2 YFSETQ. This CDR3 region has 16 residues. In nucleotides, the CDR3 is TGCGCCAGCGGAGTTTCTAGTCCCGGGAGTGACGGGGAGCTGTTTTTT. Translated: CASGVSSPGSDGELFF. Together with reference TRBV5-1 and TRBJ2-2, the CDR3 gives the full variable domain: KAGVTQTPRYLIKTRGQQVTLSCSPISGHRSVSWYQQTPGQGLQFLFEYFSETQRNKGNFPGRFSGRQFSNSRSEMNVSTLELGDSALYLCASGVSSPGSDGELFFGEGSRLTVL.

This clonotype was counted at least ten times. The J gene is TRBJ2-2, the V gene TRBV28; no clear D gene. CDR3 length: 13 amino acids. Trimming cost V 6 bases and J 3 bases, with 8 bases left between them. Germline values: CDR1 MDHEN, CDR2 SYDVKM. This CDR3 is CASSREYTGELFF. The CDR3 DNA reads TGTGCCAGCAGCCGTGAGTACACCGGGGAGCTGTTTTTT.

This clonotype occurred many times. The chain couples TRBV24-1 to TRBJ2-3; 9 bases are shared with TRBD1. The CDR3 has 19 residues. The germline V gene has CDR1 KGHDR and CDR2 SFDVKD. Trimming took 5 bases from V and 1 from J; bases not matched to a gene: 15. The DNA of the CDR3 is TGTGCCACCAGTGGCATACTCGGGACAGGGCATTTCGGCACAGATACGCAGTATTTT. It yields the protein CATSGILGTGHFGTDTQYF.

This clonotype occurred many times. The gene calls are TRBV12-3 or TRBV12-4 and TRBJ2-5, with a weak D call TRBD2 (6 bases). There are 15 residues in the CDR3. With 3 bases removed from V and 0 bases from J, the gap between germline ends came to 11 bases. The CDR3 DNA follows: TGTGCCAGCAGTTTTCTAGCGTCGTACCAAGAGACCCAGTACTTC. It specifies CASSFLASYQETQYF.

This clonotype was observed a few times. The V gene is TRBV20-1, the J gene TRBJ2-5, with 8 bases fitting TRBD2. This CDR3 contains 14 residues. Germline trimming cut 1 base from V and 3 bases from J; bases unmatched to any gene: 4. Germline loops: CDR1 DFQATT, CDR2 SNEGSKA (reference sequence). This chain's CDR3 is CSARVGGAKETQYF. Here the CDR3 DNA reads TGCAGTGCTAGAGTCGGGGGGGCGAAAGAGACCCAGTACTTC.

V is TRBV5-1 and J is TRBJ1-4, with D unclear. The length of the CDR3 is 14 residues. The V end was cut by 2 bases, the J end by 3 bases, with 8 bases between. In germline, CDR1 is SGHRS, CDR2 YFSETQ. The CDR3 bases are TGCGCCAGCAGCTTCGAGAACTCTAATGAAAAACTGTTTTTT. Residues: CASSFENSNEKLFF.

The CDR3 DNA is TGTGCCAGCAGCAACGGGCAGTCCAACACCGGGGAGCTGTTTTTT. Its protein product is CASSNGQSNTGELFF. The V gene is TRBV6-1, the J gene TRBJ2-2; D is unclear. CDR3 length: 15 amino acids. The V and J ends lost 6 bases and 2 bases respectively, with 13 bases between them. Per germline, CDR1 MNHNS and CDR2 SASEGT.